Following are 16 T cell receptor beta chains from one sample sequenced in a study of T cell changes during pregnancy in multiple sclerosis. Clones were sequenced by immunoSEQ multiplex PCR, and TCRdb holds only the in-frame ones, with some missing. The sample lists more than 45,000 clones; approximately 95% were seen once. Specimen: CD4+ T cells from peripheral blood mononuclear cells, collected in the first trimester of pregnancy. The receptor set was obtained from a female donor with multiple sclerosis, enrolled in a pregnancy study.

This chain joins TRBV4-1 and TRBJ2-2, with a weak D call TRBD2 (6 bases). V was clipped by 4 bases and J by 1 base, with 16 bases between them. The V gene's germline CDR1 is MGHRA and CDR2 YSYEKL. The CDR3 runs 17 residues. The DNA for the CDR3 is TGCGCCAGCAGCCTACATCACGGGGGAATGAACACCGGGGAGCTGTTTTTT. Its protein product is CASSLHHGGMNTGELFF.

This clone was detected once. V is TRBV11-3 and J is TRBJ2-1, with 8 bases that match TRBD2. J lost 7 bases, V lost 2 bases, and 4 bases had no gene match. The germline V gene has CDR1 SGHNT and CDR2 YENEEA. This CDR3 is built from 14 residues. CDR3 in amino acids: CASSLTGGRNEQFF. CDR3 bases: TGTGCCAGCAGCTTAACGGGGGGGCGTAATGAGCAGTTCTTC.

CDR3 region: CASTTGLQTKNIQYF. The DNA for the CDR3 is TGTGCCAGTACCACAGGCCTGCAGACCAAAAACATTCAGTACTTC. The V call is TRBV19, the J call TRBJ2-4, with TRBD1 as a possible D gene (5 bases). CDR3 length: 15 amino acids. Germline V gene sequence: CDR1 LNHDA, CDR2 SQIVND (reference sequence). Trimming removed 7 bases at V and 2 bases at J, with 15 bases between.

The chain combines TRBV18 with TRBJ2-2; D uncertain. Germline CDR1 and CDR2: KGHSH and LQKENI. The CDR3 covers 15 residues. Trimming shortened V by 4 bases and J by 0 bases, and 9 bases separated the two germline ends. CDR3 sequence (DNA): TGTGCCAGCTCACGTGGGCGTACGAACACCGGGGAGCTGTTTTTT. Translating gives CASSRGRTNTGELFF.

This chain uses TRBV7-8 with TRBJ1-4, with 7 bases matching TRBD1. CDR1 and CDR2 from the germline V gene are SGHVS and FQNEAQ. With V trimmed by 3 bases and J by 7 bases, 2 bases remained unmatched. The CDR3 has 13 residues. The CDR3 here is CASSFRGTEKLFF. The CDR3 DNA follows: TGTGCCAGCAGCTTCAGGGGGACTGAAAAACTGTTTTTT.

The chain's CDR3 is CAINRVMDTEAFF. CDR3 DNA: TGTGCCATCAACAGGGTAATGGACACTGAAGCTTTCTTT. This chain joins TRBV10-3 and TRBJ1-1, with D perhaps TRBD1 (6 bases). Per germline, CDR1 ENHRY and CDR2 SYGVKD. Deletions cut 7 bases from V and 3 bases from J, with 12 bases between. The CDR3 extends over 13 amino acids.

The chain recombines TRBV7-3 with TRBJ1-1; no firm D call. The CDR3 runs to 13 residues. V lost 5 bases, J lost 1 base, and 8 bases lay in between. Germline CDR1 SGHTA, CDR2 FQGTGA. This CDR3 is CASSPAGNTEAFF. The CDR3 nucleotides are TGTGCCAGCAGCCCGGCAGGGAACACTGAAGCTTTCTTT.

The chain joins TRBV7-8 to TRBJ1-3; tentative D call: TRBD1 (5 bases). CDR3 length: 14 residues. Trimming pared 3 bases from V and 7 bases from J, leaving 13 bases between. CDR1 is SGHVS and CDR2 is FQNEAQ in the germline V gene. The DNA for the CDR3 is TGTGCCAGCAGCTTCAGTCCGGGGGTGAACACCATATATTTT. Encoded protein: CASSFSPGVNTIYF.

The genes are TRBV19 and TRBJ1-5, with D possibly matching TRBD1 (5 bases). Germline V gives CDR1 LNHDA, CDR2 SQIVND (reference sequence). This CDR3 region has 14 residues. Trimming removed 11 bases at V and 5 bases at J, with 19 bases between. CDR3 sequence reads: CAARPHRGDQPQHF. CDR3 sequence (DNA): TGTGCCGCCCGGCCTCATCGGGGGGATCAGCCCCAGCATTTT.

The V and J genes are TRBV18 and TRBJ2-3; 14 nucleotides agree with TRBD2. V dropped 8 bases and J dropped 0; count of bases not matched to a gene: 7. From germline, CDR1 is KGHSH and CDR2 LQKENI. The CDR3 runs to 17 residues. The CDR3 region is CASTPGLAGVSTDTQYF. The CDR3 DNA is TGTGCCAGCACGCCGGGACTAGCGGGGGTGAGCACAGATACGCAGTATTTT.

This rearrangement joins TRBV6-1 to TRBJ2-7; 9 nucleotides line up with TRBD2. The V gene end was trimmed by 7 bases and the J gene end by 0 bases; junction bases not matched to a gene: 7. This CDR3 is 15 amino acids long. The germline CDR1 and CDR2 sequences are MNHNS and SASEGT. The CDR3 nucleotides are TGTGCCAGCAACCTAGCGGGGACAAGCTCCTACGAGCAGTACTTC. Its protein is CASNLAGTSSYEQYF.

This sequence joins TRBV6-1 and TRBJ2-2; TRBD1 aligns across 10 bases. The trim removed 6 bases at V and 7 bases at J, leaving 8 bases unmatched. The germline gives CDR1 MNHNS, CDR2 SASEGT. The CDR3 spans 15 residues. The CDR3 loop is CASSRQGATVGELFF. DNA of the CDR3: TGTGCCAGCAGCAGACAGGGGGCAACGGTCGGGGAGCTGTTTTTT.

The V gene is TRBV7-2, the J gene TRBJ2-6, with 8 positions matching TRBD1. CDR3 length: 20 residues. The J segment lost 8 bases and the V segment lost 0 bases, leaving 18 bases of the junction unmatched. In germline, CDR1 is SGHTA, CDR2 FQGNSA. This chain's CDR3 is CASSLAWRQQGVFVSNVLTF. As DNA, the CDR3 is TGTGCCAGCAGCTTAGCCTGGCGGCAACAGGGGGTTTTCGTTTCCAACGTCCTGACTTTC.

The chain couples TRBV13 to TRBJ2-7, with 7 positions matching TRBD1. The CDR3 length is 14 residues. The germline gives CDR1 PRHDT, CDR2 FYEKMQ (reference sequence). V was pared by 5 bases and J by 5 bases, with 9 bases of the junction left unmatched. CDR3 in DNA: TGTGCCAGCAGCCTCCAACAGGGGTTGAACGAGCAGTACTTC. Protein sequence: CASSLQQGLNEQYF.

This clone was detected once. The V call is TRBV7-2, the J call TRBJ2-7, with a weak D call TRBD1 (5 bases). Germline CDR1 reads SGHTA; CDR2 reads FQGNSA. V lost 3 bases, J lost 4 bases, and 22 bases lay in between. The CDR3 totals 17 residues. CDR3 sequence (DNA): TGTGCCAGCAGCTTGTTTCCACGTGGGGCTAGGTCATACGAGCAGTACTTC. It specifies CASSLFPRGARSYEQYF.

The count of this clone is one. This sequence joins TRBV19 and TRBJ1-4, with D perhaps matching TRBD1 (5 bases). Germline V gives CDR1 LNHDA, CDR2 SQIVND (reference sequence). Trimming cost V 5 bases and J 5 bases, with 12 bases left between them. The CDR3 contains 14 residues. Written as DNA, the CDR3 is TGTGCCAGTAGTCCCGGCTACAGGAATGAAAAACTGTTTTTT. Translation: CASSPGYRNEKLFF.